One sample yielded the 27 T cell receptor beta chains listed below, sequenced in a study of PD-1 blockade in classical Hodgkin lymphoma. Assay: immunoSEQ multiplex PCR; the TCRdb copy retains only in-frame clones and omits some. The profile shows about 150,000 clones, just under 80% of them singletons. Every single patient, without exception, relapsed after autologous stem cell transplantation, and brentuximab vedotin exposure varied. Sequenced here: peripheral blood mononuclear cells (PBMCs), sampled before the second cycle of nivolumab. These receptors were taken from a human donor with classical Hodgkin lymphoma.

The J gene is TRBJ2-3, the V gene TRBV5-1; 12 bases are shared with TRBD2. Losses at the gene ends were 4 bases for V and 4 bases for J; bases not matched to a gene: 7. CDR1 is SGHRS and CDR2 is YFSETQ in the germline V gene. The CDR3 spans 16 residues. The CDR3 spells CASSILAGGPPDTQYF. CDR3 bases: TGCGCCAGCAGCATCCTAGCGGGGGGGCCCCCAGATACGCAGTATTTT.

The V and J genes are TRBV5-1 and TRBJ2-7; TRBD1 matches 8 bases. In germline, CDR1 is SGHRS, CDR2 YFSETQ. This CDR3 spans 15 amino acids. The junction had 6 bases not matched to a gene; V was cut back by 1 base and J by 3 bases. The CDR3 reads CASSLITGQVYEQYF. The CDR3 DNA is TGCGCCAGCAGCTTGATTACGGGACAGGTCTACGAGCAGTACTTC.

The CDR3 DNA reads TGCAGCGTTCTGCCGGACAGAGGCTATGGCTACACCTTC. Amino acid sequence: CSVLPDRGYGYTF. The genes are TRBV29-1 and TRBJ1-2, with D possibly being TRBD1 (6 bases). V was trimmed by 5 bases and J by 4 bases, leaving 14 bases between them. The germline CDR1 and CDR2 sequences are SQVTM and ANQGSEA. CDR3 size: 13 residues.

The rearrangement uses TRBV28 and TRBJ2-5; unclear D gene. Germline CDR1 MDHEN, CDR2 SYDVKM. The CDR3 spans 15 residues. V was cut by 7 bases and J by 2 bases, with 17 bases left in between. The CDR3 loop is CASTSRLITQETQYF. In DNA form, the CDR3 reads TGTGCCAGCACCTCACGGTTAATCACACAAGAGACCCAGTACTTC.

The CDR3 bases are TGTGCCAGCAGCCTCCCCGGGACAGGGAGTAAGGACGAGCAGTACTTC. This sequence encodes CASSLPGTGSKDEQYF. The rearrangement links TRBV16 to TRBJ2-7, with TRBD1 matching 9 bases. The CDR3 is 16 residues long. CDR1 is KGHSY, CDR2 FQNENV, per germline. J gave up 5 bases and V 4 bases, and 12 bases lay outside the gene matches.

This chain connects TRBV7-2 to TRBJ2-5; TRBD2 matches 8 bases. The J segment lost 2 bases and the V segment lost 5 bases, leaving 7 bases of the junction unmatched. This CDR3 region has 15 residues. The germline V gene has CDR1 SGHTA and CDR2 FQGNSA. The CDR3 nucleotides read TGTGCCAGCAGCCGCCAGACTAGCGAACAAGAGACCCAGTACTTC. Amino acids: CASSRQTSEQETQYF. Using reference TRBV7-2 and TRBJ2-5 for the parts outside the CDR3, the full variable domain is GAGVSQSPSNKVTEKGKDVELRCDPISGHTALYWYRQSLGQGLEFLIYFQGNSAPDKSGLPSDRFSAERTGGSVSTLTIQRTQQEDSAVYLCASSRQTSEQETQYFGPGTRLLVL.

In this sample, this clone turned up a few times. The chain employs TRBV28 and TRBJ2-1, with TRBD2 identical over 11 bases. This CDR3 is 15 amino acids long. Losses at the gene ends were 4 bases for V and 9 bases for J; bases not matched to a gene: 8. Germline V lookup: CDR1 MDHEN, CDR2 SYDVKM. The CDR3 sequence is CASSYRTSGLAEQFF. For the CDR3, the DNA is TGTGCCAGCAGTTATAGGACTAGCGGGTTGGCTGAGCAGTTCTTC.

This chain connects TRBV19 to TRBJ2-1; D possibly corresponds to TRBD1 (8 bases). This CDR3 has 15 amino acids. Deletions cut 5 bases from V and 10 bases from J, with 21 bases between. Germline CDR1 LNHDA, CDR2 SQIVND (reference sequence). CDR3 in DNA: TGTGCCAGTAGTCGGGGGCGGGAGTGGGACAGGGAGCAGTTCTTC. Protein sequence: CASSRGREWDREQFF.

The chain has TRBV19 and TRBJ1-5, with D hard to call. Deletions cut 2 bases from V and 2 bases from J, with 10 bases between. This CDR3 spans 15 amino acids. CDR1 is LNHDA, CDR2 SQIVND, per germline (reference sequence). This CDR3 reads CASSISGSGNQPQHF. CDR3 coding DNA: TGTGCCAGTAGTATATCGGGGAGCGGCAATCAGCCCCAGCATTTT.

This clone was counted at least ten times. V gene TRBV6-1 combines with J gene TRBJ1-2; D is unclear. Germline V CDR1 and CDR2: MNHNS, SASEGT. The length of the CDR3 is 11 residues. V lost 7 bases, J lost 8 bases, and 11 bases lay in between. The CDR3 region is CASTGPWGYTF. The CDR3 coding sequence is TGTGCCAGCACGGGTCCTTGGGGCTACACCTTC.

The CDR3 protein is CASTGVWDTEAFF. The CDR3 DNA follows: TGTGCCAGCACAGGGGTGTGGGACACTGAAGCTTTCTTT. The chain employs TRBV19 and TRBJ1-1, with 7 bases lining up with TRBD1. Germline values: CDR1 LNHDA, CDR2 SQIVND (reference sequence). Trimming took 9 bases from V and 3 from J; bases not matched to a gene: 7. The CDR3 is 13 amino acids.

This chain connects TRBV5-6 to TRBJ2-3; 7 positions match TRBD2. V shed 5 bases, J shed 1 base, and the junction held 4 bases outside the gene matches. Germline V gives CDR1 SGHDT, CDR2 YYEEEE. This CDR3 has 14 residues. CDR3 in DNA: TGTGCCAGCAGGGGGACTACCCGCACAGATACGCAGTATTTT. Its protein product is CASRGTTRTDTQYF. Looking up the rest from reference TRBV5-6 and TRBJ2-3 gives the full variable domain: DAGVTQSPTHLIKTRGQQVTLRCSPKSGHDTVSWYQQALGQGPQFIFQYYEEEERQRGNFPDRFSGHQFPNYSSELNVNALLLGDSALYLCASRGTTRTDTQYFGPGTRLTVL.

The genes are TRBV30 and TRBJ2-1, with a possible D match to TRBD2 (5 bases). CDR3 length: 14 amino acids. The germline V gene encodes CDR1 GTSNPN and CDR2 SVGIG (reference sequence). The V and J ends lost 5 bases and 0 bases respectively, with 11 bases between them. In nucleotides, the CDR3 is TGTGCCTGGGATAGCGTCAGCTCCTACAATGAGCAGTTCTTC. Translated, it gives CAWDSVSSYNEQFF.

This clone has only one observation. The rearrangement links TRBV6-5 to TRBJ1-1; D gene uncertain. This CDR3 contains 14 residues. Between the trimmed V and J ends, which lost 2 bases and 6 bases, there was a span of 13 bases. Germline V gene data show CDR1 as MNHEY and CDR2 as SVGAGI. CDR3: CASSYTISAAEAFF. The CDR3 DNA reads TGTGCCAGCAGTTACACGATATCGGCAGCTGAAGCTTTCTTT.

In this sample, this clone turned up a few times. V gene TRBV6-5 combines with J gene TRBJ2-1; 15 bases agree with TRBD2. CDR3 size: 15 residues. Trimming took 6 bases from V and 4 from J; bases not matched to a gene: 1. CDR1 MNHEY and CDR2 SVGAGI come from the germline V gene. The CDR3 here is CASRGLAGGYNEQFF. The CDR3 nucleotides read TGTGCCAGCAGGGGACTAGCGGGGGGATACAATGAGCAGTTCTTC.

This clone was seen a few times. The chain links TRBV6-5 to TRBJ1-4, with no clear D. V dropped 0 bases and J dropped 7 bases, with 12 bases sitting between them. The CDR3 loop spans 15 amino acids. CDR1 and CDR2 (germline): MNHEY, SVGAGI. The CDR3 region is CASSYSAGVGEKLFF. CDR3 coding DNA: TGTGCCAGCAGTTACTCCGCGGGAGTTGGTGAAAAACTGTTTTTT.

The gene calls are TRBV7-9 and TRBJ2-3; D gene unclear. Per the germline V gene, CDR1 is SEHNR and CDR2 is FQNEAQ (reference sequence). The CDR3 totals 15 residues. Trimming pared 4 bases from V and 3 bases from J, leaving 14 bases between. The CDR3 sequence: CASSSDGLKTDTQYF. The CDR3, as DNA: TGTGCCAGCAGCTCGGACGGCCTGAAGACAGATACGCAGTATTTT. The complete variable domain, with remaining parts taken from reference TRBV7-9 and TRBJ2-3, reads DTGVSQNPRHKITKRGQNVTFRCDPISEHNRLYWYRQTLGQGPEFLTYFQNEAQLEKSRLLSDRFSAERPKGSFSTLEIQRTEQGDSAMYLCASSSDGLKTDTQYFGPGTRLTVL.

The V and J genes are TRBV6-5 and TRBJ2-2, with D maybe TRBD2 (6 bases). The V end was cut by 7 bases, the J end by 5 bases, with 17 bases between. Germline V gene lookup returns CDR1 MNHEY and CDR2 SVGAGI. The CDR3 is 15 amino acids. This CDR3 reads CASTDYQILTGELFF. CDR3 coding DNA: TGTGCCAGCACGGACTACCAAATTCTGACCGGGGAGCTGTTTTTT.

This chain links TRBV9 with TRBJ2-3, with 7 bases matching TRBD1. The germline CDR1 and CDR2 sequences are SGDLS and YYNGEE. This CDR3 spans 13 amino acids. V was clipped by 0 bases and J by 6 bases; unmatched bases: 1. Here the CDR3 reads CASSVGDSDTQYF. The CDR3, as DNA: TGTGCCAGCAGCGTAGGGGACAGTGATACGCAGTATTTT.

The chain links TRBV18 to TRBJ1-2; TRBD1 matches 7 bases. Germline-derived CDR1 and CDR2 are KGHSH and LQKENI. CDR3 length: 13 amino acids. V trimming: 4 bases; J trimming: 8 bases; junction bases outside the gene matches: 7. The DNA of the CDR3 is TGTGCCAGCTCACAAGACAGGGCGCCCGGCTACACCTTC. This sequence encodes CASSQDRAPGYTF.

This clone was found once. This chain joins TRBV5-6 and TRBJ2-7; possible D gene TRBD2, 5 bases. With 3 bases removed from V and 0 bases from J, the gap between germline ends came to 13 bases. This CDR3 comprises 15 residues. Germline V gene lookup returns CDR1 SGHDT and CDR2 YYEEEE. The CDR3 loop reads CASSWETRSSYEQYF. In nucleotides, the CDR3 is TGTGCCAGCAGCTGGGAGACACGAAGCTCCTACGAGCAGTACTTC.

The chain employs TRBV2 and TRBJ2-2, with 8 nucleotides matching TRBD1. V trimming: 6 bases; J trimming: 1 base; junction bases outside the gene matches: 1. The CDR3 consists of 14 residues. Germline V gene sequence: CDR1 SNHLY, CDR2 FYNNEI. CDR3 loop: CASRGQVNTGELFF. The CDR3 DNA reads TGTGCCAGCAGGGGACAGGTGAACACCGGGGAGCTGTTTTTT.

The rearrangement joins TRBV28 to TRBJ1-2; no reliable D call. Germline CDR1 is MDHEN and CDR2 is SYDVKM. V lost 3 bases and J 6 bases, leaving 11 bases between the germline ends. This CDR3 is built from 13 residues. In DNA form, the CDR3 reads TGTGCCAGCAGTTTTAGGGCAGCTGATGGCTACACCTTC. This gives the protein CASSFRAADGYTF.

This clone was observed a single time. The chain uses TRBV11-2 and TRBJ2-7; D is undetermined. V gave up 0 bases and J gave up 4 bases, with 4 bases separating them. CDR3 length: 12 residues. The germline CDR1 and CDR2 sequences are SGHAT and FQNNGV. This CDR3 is CASSLDQYEQYF. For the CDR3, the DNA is TGTGCCAGCAGCTTAGATCAGTACGAGCAGTACTTC.

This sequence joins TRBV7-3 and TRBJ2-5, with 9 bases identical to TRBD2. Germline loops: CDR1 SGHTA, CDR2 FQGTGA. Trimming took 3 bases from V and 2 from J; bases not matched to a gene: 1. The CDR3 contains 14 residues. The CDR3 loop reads CASSFLAGQETQYF. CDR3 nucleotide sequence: TGTGCCAGCAGCTTTCTAGCGGGACAAGAGACCCAGTACTTC. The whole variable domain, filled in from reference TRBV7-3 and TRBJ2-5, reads GAGVSQTPSNKVTEKGKYVELRCDPISGHTALYWYRQSLGQGPEFLIYFQGTGAADDSGLPNDRFFAVRPEGSVSTLKIQRTERGDSAVYLCASSFLAGQETQYFGPGTRLLVL.

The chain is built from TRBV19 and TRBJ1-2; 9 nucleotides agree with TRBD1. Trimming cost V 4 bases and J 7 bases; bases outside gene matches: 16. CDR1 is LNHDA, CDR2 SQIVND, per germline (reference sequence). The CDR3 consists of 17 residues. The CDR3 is CASSTRGGTGSVSGYTF. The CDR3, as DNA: TGTGCCAGTAGTACCCGAGGGGGGACAGGGTCGGTTAGTGGCTACACCTTC.

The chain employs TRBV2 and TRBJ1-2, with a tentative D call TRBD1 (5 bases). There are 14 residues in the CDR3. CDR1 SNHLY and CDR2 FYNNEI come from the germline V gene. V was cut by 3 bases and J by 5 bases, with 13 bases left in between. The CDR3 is CASSDRGEEYGYTF. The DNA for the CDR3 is TGTGCCAGCAGTGATCGGGGGGAGGAATATGGCTACACCTTC.